Sequencing of this TCR beta chain was carried out in a study of technical replicates of blood from a few donors. Profiled with immunoSEQ multiplex PCR; TCRdb holds only in-frame clones, not every one. The sample holds thousands of clones, 90% seen once. The CDR3 consists of 12 residues. Trimming removed 4 bases at V and 4 bases at J, with 8 bases between. Germline V gives CDR1 GTSNPN, CDR2 SVGIG (reference sequence). The receptor comes from a human donor in good health. The specimen sequenced was PBMCs. The chain joins TRBV30 to TRBJ2-1; D ambiguous. DNA of the CDR3: TGTGCCTGGAATTACGGGTACAATGAGCAGTTCTTC. Translating it yields CAWNYGYNEQFF.